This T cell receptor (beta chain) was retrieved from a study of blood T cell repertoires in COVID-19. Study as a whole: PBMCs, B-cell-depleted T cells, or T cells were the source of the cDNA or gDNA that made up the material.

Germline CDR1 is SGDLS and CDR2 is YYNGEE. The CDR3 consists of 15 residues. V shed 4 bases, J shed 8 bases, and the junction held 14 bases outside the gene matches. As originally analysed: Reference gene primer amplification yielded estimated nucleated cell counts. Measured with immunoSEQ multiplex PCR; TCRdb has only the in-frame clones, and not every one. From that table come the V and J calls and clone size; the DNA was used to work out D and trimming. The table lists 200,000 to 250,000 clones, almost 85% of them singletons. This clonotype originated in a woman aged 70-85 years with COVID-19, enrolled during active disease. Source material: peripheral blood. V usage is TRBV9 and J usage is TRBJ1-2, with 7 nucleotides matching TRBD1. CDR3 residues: CASSPQTGSGLGYTF. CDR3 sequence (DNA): TGTGCCAGCAGCCCCCAGACAGGGTCGGGATTGGGCTACACCTTC.